The source of this TCR beta chain is a study of blood T cell repertoires in COVID-19. About the study: PBMCs, B-cell-depleted T cells, or T cells provided the cDNA or gDNA that made up the material.

This CDR3 contains 13 residues. V was trimmed by 4 bases and J by 4 bases, leaving 10 bases between them. CDR1 is SGDLS and CDR2 is YYNGEE in the germline V gene. As processed by the authors: Reference gene primer amplification yielded estimated nucleated cell counts. Here immunoSEQ multiplex PCR was the method, and the copy in TCRdb shows in-frame clones only, minus some. V and J calls and clone size come straight from that table; D and trimming were deduced from the DNA. The repertoire holds a few hundred thousand clones, around 87% seen once, with under 9% in the top ten. V usage is TRBV9 and J usage is TRBJ2-3; D gene ambiguous. The sequenced sample was peripheral blood. The source is a woman aged 70-85 years with active or convalescent COVID-19. CDR3 residues: CASSPRVADTQYF. The CDR3 DNA reads as TGTGCCAGCAGCCCCCGGGTGGCAGATACGCAGTATTTT.